This record looks at one T cell receptor (beta chain) sequence and its context. The antigen is not known. With 7 bases removed from V and 3 bases from J, the gap between germline ends came to 16 bases. The CDR3 sequence is 15 residues long. Germline CDR1 LNHDA, CDR2 SQIVND (reference sequence). Survey-level resolution applied to immunoSEQ assay v3.0. Profiling relied on immunoSEQ multiplex PCR, and the TCRdb table lists in-frame clones only, not all of them. Here the sample spans more than 20,000 clones, approximately 79% being singletons. This record belongs to a study of long-term antiretroviral therapy in people with HIV. Study-wide findings and caveats: ART adherence, viral resistance and therapy changes went unrecorded. HIV repertoire CDR3 lengths ranged less widely than those of controls. Blood collection from about 2003 to 2018 possibly occurred under older ART regimens.

The TCR was taken from a middle-aged woman with HIV. The rearrangement uses TRBV19 and TRBJ2-1; D possibly uses TRBD1 or TRBD2 (5 bases each). The starting material was unsorted PBMCs, obtained 1.7 to 1.8 years before starting antiretroviral therapy. The CDR3: CASTYDSRGYNEQFF. CDR3 coding DNA: TGTGCCAGTACCTACGACAGTCGGGGCTACAATGAGCAGTTCTTC. The whole variable domain, remainder taken from reference TRBV19 and TRBJ2-1, is DGGITQSPKYLFRKEGQNVTLSCEQNLNHDAMYWYRQDPGQGLRLIYYSQIVNDFQKGDIAEGYSVSREKKESFPLTVTSAQKNPTAFYLCASTYDSRGYNEQFFGPGTRLTVL.